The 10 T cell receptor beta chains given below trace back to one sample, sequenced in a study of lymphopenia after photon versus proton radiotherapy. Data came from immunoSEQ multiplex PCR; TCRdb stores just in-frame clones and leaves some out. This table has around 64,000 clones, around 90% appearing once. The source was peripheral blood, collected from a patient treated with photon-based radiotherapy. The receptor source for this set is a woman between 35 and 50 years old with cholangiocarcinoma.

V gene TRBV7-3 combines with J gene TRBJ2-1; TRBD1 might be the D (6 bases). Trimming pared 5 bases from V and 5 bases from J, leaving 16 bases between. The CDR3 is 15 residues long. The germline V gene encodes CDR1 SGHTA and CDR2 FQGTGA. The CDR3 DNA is TGTGCCAGCAGCCCACAGGGACCACTAAACAATGAGCAGTTCTTC. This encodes CASSPQGPLNNEQFF.

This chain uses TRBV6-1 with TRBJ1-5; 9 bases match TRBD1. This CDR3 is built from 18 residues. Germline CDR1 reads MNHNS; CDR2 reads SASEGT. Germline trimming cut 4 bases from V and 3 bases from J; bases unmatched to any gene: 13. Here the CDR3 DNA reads TGTGCCAGCAGTGCGCCCCGGGACAGGGTTATCCCCAATCAGCCCCAGCATTTT. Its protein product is CASSAPRDRVIPNQPQHF.

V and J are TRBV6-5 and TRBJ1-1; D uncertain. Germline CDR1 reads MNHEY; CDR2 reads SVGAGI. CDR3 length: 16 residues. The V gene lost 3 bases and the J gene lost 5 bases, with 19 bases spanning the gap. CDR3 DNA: TGTGCCAGCAGTTATAGAGGTGGAGGAGGTGGGACTGAAGCTTTCTTT. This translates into CASSYRGGGGGTEAFF.

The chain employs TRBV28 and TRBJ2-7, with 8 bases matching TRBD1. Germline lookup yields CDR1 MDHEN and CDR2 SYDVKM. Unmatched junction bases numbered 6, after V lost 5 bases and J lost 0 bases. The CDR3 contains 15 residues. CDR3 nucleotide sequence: TGTGCCAGCAGTCGGACAGGGTCGAGCTCCTACGAGCAGTACTTC. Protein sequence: CASSRTGSSSYEQYF.

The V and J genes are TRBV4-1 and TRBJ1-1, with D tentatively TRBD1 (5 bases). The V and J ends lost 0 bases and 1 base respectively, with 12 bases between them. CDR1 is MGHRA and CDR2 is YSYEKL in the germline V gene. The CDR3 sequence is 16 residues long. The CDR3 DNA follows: TGCGCCAGCAGCCAAGAAGGTGTGGGGCGGAACACTGAAGCTTTCTTT. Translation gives CASSQEGVGRNTEAFF.

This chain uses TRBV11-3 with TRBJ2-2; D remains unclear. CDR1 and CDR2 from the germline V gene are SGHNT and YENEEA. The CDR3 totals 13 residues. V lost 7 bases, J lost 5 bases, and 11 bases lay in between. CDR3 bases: TGTGCCAGCACGATCGATGGGACCGGGGAGCTGTTTTTT. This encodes CASTIDGTGELFF.

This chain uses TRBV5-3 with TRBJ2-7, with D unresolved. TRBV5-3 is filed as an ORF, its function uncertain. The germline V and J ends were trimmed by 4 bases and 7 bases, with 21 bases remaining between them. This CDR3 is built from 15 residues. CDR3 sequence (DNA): TGTGCCAGAAGCCCTCCGAATCGGGCCTTGCGAGAGCAGTACTTC. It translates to CARSPPNRALREQYF.

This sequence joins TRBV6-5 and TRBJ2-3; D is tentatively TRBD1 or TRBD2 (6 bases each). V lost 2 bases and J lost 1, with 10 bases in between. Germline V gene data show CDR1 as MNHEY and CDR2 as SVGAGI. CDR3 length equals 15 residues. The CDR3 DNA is TGTGCCAGCAGTTACGGGGGGACATGCACAGATACGCAGTATTTT. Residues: CASSYGGTCTDTQYF.

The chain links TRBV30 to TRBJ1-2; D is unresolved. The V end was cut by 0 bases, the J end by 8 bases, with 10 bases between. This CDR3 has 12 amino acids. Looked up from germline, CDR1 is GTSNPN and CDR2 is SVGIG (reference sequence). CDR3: CAWSVNGQGYTF. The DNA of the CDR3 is TGTGCCTGGAGTGTAAACGGGCAGGGCTACACCTTC.

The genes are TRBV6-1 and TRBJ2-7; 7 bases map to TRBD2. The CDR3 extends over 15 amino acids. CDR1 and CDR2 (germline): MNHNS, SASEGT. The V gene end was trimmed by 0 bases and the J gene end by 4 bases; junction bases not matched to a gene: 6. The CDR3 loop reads CASSEASSGLYEQYF. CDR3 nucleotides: TGTGCCAGCAGTGAAGCGTCTAGCGGCCTTTACGAGCAGTACTTC.